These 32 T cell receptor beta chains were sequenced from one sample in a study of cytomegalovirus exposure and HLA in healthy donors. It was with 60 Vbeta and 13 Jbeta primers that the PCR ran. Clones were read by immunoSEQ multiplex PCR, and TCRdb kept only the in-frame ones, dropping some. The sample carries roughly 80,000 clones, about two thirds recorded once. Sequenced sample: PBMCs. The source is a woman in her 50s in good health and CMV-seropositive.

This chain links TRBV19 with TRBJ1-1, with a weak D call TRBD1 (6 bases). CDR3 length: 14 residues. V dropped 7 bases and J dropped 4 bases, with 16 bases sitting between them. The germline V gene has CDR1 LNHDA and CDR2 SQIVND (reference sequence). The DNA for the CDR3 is TGTGCCAGTACCCTCGGGACACCTAGCACTGAAGCTTTCTTT. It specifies CASTLGTPSTEAFF.

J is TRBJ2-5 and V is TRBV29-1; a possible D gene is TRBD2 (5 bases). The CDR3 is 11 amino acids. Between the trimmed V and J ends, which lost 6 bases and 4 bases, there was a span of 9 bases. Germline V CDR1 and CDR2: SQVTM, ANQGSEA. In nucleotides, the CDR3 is TGCAGCGTGACTACGATAGAGACCCAGTACTTC. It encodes CSVTTIETQYF.

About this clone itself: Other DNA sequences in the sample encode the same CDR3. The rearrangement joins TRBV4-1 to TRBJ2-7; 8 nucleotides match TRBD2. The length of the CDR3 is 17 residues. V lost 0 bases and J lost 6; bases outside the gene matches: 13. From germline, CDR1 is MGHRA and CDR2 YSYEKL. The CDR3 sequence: CASSQDAALAGRGEQYF. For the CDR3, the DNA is TGCGCCAGCAGCCAAGATGCCGCTCTAGCGGGTCGAGGCGAGCAGTACTTC.

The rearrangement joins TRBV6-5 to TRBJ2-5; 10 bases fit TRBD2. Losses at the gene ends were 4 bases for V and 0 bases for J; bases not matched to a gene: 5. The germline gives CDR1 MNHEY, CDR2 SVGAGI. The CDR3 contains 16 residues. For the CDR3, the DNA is TGTGCCAGCAGTTCTCCGCTAGCGGGGGACCAAGAGACCCAGTACTTC. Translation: CASSSPLAGDQETQYF.

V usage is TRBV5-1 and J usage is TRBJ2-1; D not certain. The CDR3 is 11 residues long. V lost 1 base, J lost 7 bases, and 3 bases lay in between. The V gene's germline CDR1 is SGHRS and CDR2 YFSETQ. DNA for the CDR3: TGCGCCAGCAGCTTGTCGAATGAGCAGTTCTTC. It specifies CASSLSNEQFF.

CDR3 residues: CASSLAGDRLGSYNSPLHF. The CDR3 DNA reads as TGCGCCAGCAGCTTGGCCGGGGACAGGCTCGGCTCCTATAATTCACCCCTCCACTTT. This sequence joins TRBV5-1 and TRBJ1-6, with TRBD1 matching 8 bases. The CDR3 is 19 amino acids. Germline CDR1 is SGHRS and CDR2 is YFSETQ. With V trimmed by 0 bases and J by 0 bases, 8 bases remained unmatched.

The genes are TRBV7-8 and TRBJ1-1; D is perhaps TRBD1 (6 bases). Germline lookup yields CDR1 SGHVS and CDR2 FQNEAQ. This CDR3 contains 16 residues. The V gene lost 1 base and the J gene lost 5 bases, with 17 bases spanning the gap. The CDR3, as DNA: TGTGCCAGCAGCTTAGAGCCCACAGGGAGGGGGACTGAAGCTTTCTTT. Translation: CASSLEPTGRGTEAFF. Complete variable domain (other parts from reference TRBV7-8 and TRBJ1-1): GAGVSQSPRYKVAKRGQDVALRCDPISGHVSLFWYQQALGQGPEFLTYFQNEAQLDKSGLPSDRFFAERPEGSVSTLKIQRTQQEDSAVYLCASSLEPTGRGTEAFFGQGTRLTVV.

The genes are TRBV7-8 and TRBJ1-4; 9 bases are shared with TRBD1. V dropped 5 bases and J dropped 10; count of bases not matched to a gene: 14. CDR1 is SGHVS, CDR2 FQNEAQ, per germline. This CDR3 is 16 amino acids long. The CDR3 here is CASSPSKGTGWGKLFF. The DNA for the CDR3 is TGTGCCAGCAGCCCTTCTAAAGGGACAGGGTGGGGAAAACTGTTTTTT.

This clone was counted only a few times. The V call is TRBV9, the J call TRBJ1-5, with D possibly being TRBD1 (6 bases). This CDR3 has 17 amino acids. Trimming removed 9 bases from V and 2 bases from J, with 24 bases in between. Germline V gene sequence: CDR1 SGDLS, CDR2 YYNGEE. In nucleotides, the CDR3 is TGTGCCAACAAAACCCGGGACAAAAGAGGGGGCAATCAGCCCCAGCATTTT. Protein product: CANKTRDKRGGNQPQHF.

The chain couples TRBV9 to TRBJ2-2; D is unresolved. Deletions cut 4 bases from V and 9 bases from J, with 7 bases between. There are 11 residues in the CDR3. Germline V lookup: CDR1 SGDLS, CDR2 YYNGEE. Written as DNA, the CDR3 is TGTGCCAGCAGCAACATCAGGGAGCTGTTTTTT. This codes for CASSNIRELFF.

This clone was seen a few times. CDR3 in amino acids: CASSIRTAYEQYF. CDR3 in DNA: TGCGCCAGCAGCATAAGGACAGCCTACGAGCAGTACTTC. The gene calls are TRBV5-1 and TRBJ2-7, with TRBD1 as a possible D gene (6 bases). This CDR3 is built from 13 residues. Germline CDR1 and CDR2: SGHRS and YFSETQ. Trimming left V 4 bases short and J 2 bases short, with 10 bases between.

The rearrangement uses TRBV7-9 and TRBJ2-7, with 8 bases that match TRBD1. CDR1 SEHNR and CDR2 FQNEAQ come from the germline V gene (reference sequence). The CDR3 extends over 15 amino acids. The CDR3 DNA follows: TGTTCCAGCAGCGACACCAGACAGGGGATGGGCGAGCAGTACGTC. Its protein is CSSSDTRQGMGEQYV.

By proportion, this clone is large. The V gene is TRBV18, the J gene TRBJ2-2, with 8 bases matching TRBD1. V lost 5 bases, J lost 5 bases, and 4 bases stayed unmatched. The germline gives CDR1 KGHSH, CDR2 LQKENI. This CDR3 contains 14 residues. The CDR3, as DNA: TGTGCCAGCTCATCGACAGGGGAGACCGGGGAGCTGTTTTTT. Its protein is CASSSTGETGELFF.

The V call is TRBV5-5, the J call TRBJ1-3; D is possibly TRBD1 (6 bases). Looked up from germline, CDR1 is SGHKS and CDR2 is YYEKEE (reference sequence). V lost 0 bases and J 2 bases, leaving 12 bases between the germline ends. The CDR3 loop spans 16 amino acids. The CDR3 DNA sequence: TGTGCCAGCAGCTTGGTCGAATCAGGGGCTGGAAACACCATATATTTT. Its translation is CASSLVESGAGNTIYF.

As DNA, the CDR3 is TGTGCCAGTAGCCCCCTGGACAGGGGGGCAAATGAGCAGTTCTTC. It specifies CASSPLDRGANEQFF. The chain joins TRBV19 to TRBJ2-1; 10 positions match TRBD1. The V and J ends lost 6 bases and 7 bases, in that order; junction bases with no gene match: 9. Per germline, CDR1 LNHDA and CDR2 SQIVND (reference sequence). This CDR3 contains 15 residues.

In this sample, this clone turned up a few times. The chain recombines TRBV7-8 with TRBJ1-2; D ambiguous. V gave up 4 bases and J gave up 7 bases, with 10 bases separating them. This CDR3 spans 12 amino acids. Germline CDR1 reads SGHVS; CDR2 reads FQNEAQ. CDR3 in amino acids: CASSSRGSGYTF. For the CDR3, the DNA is TGTGCCAGCAGCTCACGCGGGTCTGGCTACACCTTC. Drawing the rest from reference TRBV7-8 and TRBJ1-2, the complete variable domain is GAGVSQSPRYKVAKRGQDVALRCDPISGHVSLFWYQQALGQGPEFLTYFQNEAQLDKSGLPSDRFFAERPEGSVSTLKIQRTQQEDSAVYLCASSSRGSGYTFGSGTRLTVV.

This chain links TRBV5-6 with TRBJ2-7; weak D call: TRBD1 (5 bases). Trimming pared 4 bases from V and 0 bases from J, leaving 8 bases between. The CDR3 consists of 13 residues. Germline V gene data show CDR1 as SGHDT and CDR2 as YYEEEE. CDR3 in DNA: TGTGCCAGCAGCCCAGGGCCCTCCTACGAGCAGTACGTC. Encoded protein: CASSPGPSYEQYV.

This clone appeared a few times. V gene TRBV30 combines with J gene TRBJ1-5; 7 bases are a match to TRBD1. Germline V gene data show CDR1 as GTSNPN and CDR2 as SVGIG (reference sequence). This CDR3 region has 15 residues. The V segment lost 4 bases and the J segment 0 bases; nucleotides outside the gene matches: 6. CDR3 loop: CAWIQGVYSNQPQHF. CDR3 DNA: TGTGCCTGGATCCAGGGGGTTTATAGCAATCAGCCCCAGCATTTT. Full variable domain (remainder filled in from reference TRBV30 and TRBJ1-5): SQTIHQWPATLVQPVGSPLSLECTVEGTSNPNLYWYRQAAGRGLQLLFYSVGIGQISSEVPQNLSASRPQDRQFILSSKKLLLSDSGFYLCAWIQGVYSNQPQHFGDGTRLSIL.

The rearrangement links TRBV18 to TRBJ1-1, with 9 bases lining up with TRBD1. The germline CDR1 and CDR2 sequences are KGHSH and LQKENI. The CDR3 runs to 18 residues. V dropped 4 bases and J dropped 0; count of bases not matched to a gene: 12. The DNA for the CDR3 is TGTGCCAGCTCACTTCCTATACACCGGGACAGGGTGAACACTGAAGCTTTCTTT. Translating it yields CASSLPIHRDRVNTEAFF.

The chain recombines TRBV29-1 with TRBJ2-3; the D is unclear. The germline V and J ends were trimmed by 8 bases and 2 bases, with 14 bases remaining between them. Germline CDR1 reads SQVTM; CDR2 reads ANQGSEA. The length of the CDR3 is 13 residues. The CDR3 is CSSLPADTDTQYF. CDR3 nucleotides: TGCAGCTCCCTCCCCGCGGACACAGATACGCAGTATTTT.

CDR3 in DNA: TGTGCCAGCAGCTTGGGACATATCTCTGGAAACACCATATATTTT. Amino acid sequence: CASSLGHISGNTIYF. The chain joins TRBV5-6 to TRBJ1-3; D call uncertain. In germline, CDR1 is SGHDT, CDR2 YYEEEE. Between the trimmed V and J ends, which lost 0 bases and 0 bases, there was a span of 7 bases. The length of the CDR3 is 15 residues.

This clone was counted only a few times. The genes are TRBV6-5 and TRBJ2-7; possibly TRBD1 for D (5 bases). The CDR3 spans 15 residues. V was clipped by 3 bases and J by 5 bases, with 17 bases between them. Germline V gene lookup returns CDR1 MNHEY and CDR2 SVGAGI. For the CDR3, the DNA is TGTGCCAGCAGTTATGGGGCGGTGCTGCCGGACGAGCAGTACTTC. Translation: CASSYGAVLPDEQYF.

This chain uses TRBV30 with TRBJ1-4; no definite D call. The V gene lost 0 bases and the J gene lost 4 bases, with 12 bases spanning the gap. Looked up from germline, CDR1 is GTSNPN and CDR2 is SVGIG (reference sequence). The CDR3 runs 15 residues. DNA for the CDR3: TGTGCCTGGAGTGTCCCTGGTTTCGGTAATGAAAAACTGTTTTTT. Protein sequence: CAWSVPGFGNEKLFF.

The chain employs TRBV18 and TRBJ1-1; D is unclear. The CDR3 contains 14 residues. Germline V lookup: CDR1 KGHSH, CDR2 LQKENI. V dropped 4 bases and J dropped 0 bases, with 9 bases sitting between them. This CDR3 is CASSRDGVNTEAFF. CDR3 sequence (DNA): TGTGCCAGCTCACGCGACGGGGTGAACACTGAAGCTTTCTTT.

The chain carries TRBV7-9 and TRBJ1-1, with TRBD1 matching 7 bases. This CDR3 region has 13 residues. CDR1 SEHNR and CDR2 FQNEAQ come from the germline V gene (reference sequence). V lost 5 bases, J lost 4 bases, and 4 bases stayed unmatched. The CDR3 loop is CASSDNRGTEAFF. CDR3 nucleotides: TGTGCCAGCAGCGATAACAGGGGCACTGAAGCTTTCTTT.

The CDR3 protein is CASSSGQGGGETQYF. The DNA for the CDR3 is TGCGCCAGCAGCTCGGGACAGGGCGGGGGCGAGACCCAGTACTTC. This chain connects TRBV5-1 to TRBJ2-5; 9 positions agree with TRBD1. CDR1 is SGHRS, CDR2 YFSETQ, per germline. The CDR3 consists of 15 residues. The junction had 8 bases not matched to a gene; V was cut back by 3 bases and J by 5 bases.

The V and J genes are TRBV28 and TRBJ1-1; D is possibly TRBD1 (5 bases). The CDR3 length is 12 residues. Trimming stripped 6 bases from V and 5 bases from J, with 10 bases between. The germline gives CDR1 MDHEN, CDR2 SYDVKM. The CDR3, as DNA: TGTGCCAGCAGAACCGGGGGGACTGAAGCTTTCTTT. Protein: CASRTGGTEAFF.

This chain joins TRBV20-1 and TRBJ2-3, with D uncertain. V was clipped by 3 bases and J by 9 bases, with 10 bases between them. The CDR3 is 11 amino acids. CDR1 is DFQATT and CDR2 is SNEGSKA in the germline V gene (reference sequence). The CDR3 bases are TGCAGTGCTAGCGCACCTATAACGCAGTATTTT. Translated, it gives CSASAPITQYF.

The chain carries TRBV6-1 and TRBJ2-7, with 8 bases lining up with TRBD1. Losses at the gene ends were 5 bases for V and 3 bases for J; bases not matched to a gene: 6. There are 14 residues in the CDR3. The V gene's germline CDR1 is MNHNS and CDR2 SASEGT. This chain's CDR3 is CASSSGQGVYEQYV. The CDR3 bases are TGTGCCAGCAGTTCCGGACAGGGAGTCTACGAGCAGTACGTC.

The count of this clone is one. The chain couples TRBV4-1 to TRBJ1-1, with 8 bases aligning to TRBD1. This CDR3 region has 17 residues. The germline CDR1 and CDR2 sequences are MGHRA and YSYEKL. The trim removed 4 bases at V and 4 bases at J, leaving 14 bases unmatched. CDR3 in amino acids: CASSPPWTGPPGTEAFF. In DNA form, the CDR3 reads TGCGCCAGCAGCCCGCCTTGGACAGGGCCTCCTGGCACTGAAGCTTTCTTT.

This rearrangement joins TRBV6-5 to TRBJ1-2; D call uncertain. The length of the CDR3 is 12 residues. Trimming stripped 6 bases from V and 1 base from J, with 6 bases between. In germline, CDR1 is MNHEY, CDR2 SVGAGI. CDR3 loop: CASRANNYGYTF. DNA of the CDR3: TGTGCCAGCAGAGCAAATAACTATGGCTACACCTTC.

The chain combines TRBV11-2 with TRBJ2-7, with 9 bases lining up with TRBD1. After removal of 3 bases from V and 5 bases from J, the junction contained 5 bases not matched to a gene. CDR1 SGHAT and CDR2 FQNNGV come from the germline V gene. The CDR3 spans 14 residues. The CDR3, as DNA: TGTGCCAGCAGCTTGGGGGACAGGGTGGACGAGCAGTACTTC. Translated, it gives CASSLGDRVDEQYF.